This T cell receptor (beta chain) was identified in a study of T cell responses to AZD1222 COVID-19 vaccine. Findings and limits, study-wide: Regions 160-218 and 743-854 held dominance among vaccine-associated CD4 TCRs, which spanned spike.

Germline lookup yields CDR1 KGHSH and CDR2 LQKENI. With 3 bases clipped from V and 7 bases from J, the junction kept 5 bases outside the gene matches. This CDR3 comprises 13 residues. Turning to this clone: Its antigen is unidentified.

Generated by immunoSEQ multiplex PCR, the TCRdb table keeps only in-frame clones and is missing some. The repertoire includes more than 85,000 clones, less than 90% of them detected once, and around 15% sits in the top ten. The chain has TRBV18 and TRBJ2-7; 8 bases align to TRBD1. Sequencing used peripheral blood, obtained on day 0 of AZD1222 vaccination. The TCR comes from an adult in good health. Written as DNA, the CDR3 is TGTGCCAGCTCACCTTCGAGACAGGGGGAGCAGTACTTC. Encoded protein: CASSPSRQGEQYF.